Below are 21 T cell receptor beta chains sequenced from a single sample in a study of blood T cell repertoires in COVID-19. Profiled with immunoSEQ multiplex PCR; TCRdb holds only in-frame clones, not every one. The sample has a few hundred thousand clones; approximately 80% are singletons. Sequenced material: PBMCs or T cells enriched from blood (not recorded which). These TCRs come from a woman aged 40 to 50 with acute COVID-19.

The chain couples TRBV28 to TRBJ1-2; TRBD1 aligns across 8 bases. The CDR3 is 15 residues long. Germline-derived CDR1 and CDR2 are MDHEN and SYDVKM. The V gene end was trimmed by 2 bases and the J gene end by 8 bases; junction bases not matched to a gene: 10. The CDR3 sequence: CASSLQGTGPGGYTF. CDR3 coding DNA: TGTGCCAGCAGTTTACAAGGGACAGGCCCGGGCGGCTACACCTTC.

CDR3 loop: CASSYYRQDTEAFF. The DNA for the CDR3 is TGTGCCAGCAGCTACTACCGACAGGACACTGAAGCTTTCTTT. The rearrangement uses TRBV5-8 and TRBJ1-1; tentatively, D is TRBD1 (6 bases). Trimming shortened V by 3 bases and J by 3 bases, and 12 bases separated the two germline ends. Germline CDR1 and CDR2: SGHTS and YDEGEE. The CDR3 has 14 amino acids.

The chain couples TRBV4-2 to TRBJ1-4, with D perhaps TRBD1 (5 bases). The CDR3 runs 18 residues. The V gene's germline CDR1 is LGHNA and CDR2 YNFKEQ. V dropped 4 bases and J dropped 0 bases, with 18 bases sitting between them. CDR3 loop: CASSPAPKGPATNEKLFF. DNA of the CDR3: TGTGCCAGCAGCCCAGCCCCGAAGGGGCCGGCAACTAATGAAAAACTGTTTTTT.

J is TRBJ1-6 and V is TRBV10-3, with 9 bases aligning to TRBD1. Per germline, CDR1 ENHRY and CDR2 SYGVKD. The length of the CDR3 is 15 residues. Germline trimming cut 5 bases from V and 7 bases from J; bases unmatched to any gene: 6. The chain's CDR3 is CAISRTGERNSPLHF. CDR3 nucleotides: TGTGCCATCAGTCGGACAGGGGAGAGGAATTCACCCCTCCACTTT.

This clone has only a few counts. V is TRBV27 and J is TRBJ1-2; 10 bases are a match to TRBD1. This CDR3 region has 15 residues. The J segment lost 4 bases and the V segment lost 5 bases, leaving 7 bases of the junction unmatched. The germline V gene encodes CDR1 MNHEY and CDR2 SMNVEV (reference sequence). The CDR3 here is CASSPRQGAAYGYTF. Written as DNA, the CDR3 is TGTGCCAGCAGTCCCCGACAGGGGGCAGCCTATGGCTACACCTTC.

The CDR3 DNA reads TGTGCCAATCTATCCTACGCCCACAGGGGACAGCCCCAGCATTTT. Its protein product is CANLSYAHRGQPQHF. V and J are TRBV19 and TRBJ1-5, with 7 nucleotides matching TRBD1. CDR3 size: 15 residues. Germline V gives CDR1 LNHDA, CDR2 SQIVND (reference sequence). With 10 bases clipped from V and 7 bases from J, the junction kept 16 bases outside the gene matches. The entire variable domain, with the rest obtained from reference TRBV19 and TRBJ1-5, is as follows: DGGITQSPKYLFRKEGQNVTLSCEQNLNHDAMYWYRQDPGQGLRLIYYSQIVNDFQKGDIAEGYSVSREKKESFPLTVTSAQKNPTAFYLCANLSYAHRGQPQHFGDGTRLSIL.

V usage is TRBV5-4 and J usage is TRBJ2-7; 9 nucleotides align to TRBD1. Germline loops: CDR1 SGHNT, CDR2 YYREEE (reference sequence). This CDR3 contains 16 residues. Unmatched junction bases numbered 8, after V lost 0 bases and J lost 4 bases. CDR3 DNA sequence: TGTGCCAGCAGCTTGGCCGGAGGACAGGGGTTTTACGAGCAGTACTTC. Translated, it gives CASSLAGGQGFYEQYF.

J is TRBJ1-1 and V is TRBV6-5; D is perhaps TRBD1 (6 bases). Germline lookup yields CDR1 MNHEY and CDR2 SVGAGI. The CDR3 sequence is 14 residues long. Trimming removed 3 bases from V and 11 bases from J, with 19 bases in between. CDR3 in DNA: TGTGCCAGCAGTTATGAACAGGGTTGGTATCGGGCTTTCTTT. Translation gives CASSYEQGWYRAFF.

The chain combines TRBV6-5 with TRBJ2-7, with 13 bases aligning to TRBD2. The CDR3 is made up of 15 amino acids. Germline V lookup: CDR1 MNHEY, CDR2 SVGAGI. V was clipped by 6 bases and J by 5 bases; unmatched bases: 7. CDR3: CASRFGGLAGNEQYF. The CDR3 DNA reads TGTGCCAGCAGATTCGGGGGACTAGCGGGAAACGAGCAGTACTTC.

CDR3 protein: CASSPSVGGTTYGYTF. The DNA for the CDR3 is TGTGCCAGCAGCCCCTCCGTGGGGGGGACCACCTATGGCTACACCTTC. This chain connects TRBV11-2 to TRBJ1-2, with D tentatively TRBD1 (5 bases). CDR3 size: 16 residues. V was pared by 5 bases and J by 4 bases, with 20 bases between. Germline lookup yields CDR1 SGHAT and CDR2 FQNNGV.

CDR3 coding DNA: TGTGCCAGTAGTATCGGAGGGGTTTCCTACGAGCAGTACTTC. Amino acid sequence: CASSIGGVSYEQYF. The chain combines TRBV19 with TRBJ2-7; a possible D gene is TRBD2 (6 bases). Trimming took 3 bases from V and 1 from J, leaving 10 bases between them. Germline V gene sequence: CDR1 LNHDA, CDR2 SQIVND (reference sequence). The CDR3 totals 14 residues.

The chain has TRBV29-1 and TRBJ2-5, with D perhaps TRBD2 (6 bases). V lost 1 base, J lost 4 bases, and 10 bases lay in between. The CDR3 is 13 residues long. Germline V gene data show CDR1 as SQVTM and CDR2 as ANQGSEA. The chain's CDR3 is CSVEGEAPETQYF. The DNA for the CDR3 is TGCAGCGTTGAAGGGGAGGCGCCAGAGACCCAGTACTTC.

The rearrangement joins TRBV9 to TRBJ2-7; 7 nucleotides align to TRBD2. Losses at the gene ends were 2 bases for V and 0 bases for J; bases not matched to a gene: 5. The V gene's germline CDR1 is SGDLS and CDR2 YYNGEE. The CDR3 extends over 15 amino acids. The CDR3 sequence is CASSVSGKSSYEQYF. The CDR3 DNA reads TGTGCCAGCAGCGTGAGCGGGAAGAGCTCCTACGAGCAGTACTTC.

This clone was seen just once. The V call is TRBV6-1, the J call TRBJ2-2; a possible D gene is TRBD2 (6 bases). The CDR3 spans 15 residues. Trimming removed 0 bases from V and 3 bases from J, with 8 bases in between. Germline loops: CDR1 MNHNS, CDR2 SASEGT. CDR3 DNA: TGTGCCAGCAGTGAAGCCGGGGGACACACCGGGGAGCTGTTTTTT. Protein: CASSEAGGHTGELFF.

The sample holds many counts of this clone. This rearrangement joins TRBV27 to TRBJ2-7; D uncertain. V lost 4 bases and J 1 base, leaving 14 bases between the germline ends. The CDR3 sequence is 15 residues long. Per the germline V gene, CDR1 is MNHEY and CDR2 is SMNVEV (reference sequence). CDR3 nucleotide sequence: TGTGCCAGCAGTTCATGGTCCCGTCGGTCCTACGAGCAGTACTTC. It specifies CASSSWSRRSYEQYF.

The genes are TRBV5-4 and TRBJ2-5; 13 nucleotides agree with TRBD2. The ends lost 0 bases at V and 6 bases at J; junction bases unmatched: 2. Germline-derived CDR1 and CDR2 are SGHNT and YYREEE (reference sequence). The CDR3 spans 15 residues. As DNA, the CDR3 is TGTGCCAGCAGCTTGGGGACTAGCGGGGGTCAGACCCAGTACTTC. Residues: CASSLGTSGGQTQYF.

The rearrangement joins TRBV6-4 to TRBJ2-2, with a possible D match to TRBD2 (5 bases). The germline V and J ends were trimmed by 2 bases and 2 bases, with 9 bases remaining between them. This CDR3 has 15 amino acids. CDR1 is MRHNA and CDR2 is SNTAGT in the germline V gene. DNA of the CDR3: TGTGCCAGCAGTGACACTGAGGGAAACACCGGGGAGCTGTTTTTT. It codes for CASSDTEGNTGELFF.

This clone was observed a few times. DNA of the CDR3: TGTGCCAGCTCACCTAGCGGGAGGGACACCGGGGAGCTGTTTTTT. Its protein product is CASSPSGRDTGELFF. The gene calls are TRBV18 and TRBJ2-2; 11 bases are shared with TRBD2. This CDR3 is built from 15 residues. Germline values: CDR1 KGHSH, CDR2 LQKENI. The V segment lost 3 bases and the J segment 3 bases; nucleotides outside the gene matches: 0.

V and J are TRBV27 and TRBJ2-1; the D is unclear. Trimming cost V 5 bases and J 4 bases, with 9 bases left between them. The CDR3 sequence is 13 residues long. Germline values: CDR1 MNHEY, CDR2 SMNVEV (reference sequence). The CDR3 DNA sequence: TGTGCCAGCAGTAAGGCGGAGTACAATGAGCAGTTCTTC. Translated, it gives CASSKAEYNEQFF.

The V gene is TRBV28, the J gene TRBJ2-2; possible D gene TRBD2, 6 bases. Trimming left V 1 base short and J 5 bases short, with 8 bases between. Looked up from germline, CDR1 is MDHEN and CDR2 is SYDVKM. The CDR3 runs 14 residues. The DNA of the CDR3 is TGTGCCAGCAGTTTATTTCGGGGGACCGGGGAGCTGTTTTTT. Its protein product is CASSLFRGTGELFF. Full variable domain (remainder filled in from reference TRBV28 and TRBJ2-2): DVKVTQSSRYLVKRTGEKVFLECVQDMDHENMFWYRQDPGLGLRLIYFSYDVKMKEKGDIPEGYSVSREKKERFSLILESASTNQTSMYLCASSLFRGTGELFFGEGSRLTVL.

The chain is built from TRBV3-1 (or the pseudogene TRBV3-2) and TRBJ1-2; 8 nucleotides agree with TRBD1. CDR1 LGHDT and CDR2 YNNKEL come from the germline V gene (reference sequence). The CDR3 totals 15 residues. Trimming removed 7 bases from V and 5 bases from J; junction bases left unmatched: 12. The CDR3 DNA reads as TGTGCCAGCACCCCCACTCCACAGGGGGGTTATGGCTACACCTTC. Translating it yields CASTPTPQGGYGYTF.